The clone carrying this TCR beta chain was seen a few times. The data were obtained in a study of blood T cell repertoires in COVID-19. Overall study: COVID-19 samples collected from the United States, Italy and Spain covered acute and convalescent phases. The cDNA or gDNA used as material had been derived from T cells, B-cell-depleted T cells, or PBMCs.

Authors' methods: Estimation of nucleated cell counts relied on the amplification of reference gene primers. The assay was immunoSEQ multiplex PCR, and TCRdb's table has in-frame clones only and misses some. For V, J and clone size, that table is used; D and trimming come from the DNA. The sample has roughly 100,000 clones; 85% to 90% are singletons. This CDR3 has 15 residues. Germline CDR1 is LGHNA and CDR2 is YNFKEQ. V shed 1 base and J 1 base; nucleotides not matched to a gene: 0. The clonotype was recovered from a human donor in a cohort sampled during active COVID-19. The sequencing sample was made of peripheral blood. J is TRBJ2-2 and V is TRBV4-2, with TRBD1 identical over 7 bases. The DNA for the CDR3 is TGTGCCAGCAGCCAAGGGACAGGGAACACCGGGGAGCTGTTTTTT. It codes for CASSQGTGNTGELFF.